The entry below gives a single TCR beta chain sequence along with its context. Its specificity is unknown. Blood samples were obtained at baseline, cycle 4 day 1, and cycle 7 day 1. The sample belongs to a study of OX40 agonist ivuxolimab in advanced cancers. Study-wide results and caveats: Among the lowest peripheral clonal expansion occurred in 0.1-3.0 mg/kg partial responders.

Data came from immunoSEQ multiplex PCR; TCRdb stores just in-frame clones and leaves some out. The repertoire holds around 48,000 clones, with roughly 84% as singletons. V shed 5 bases and J 2 bases; nucleotides not matched to a gene: 7. The CDR3 is made up of 15 amino acids. Germline V gene lookup returns CDR1 SGHTA and CDR2 FQGTGA. The V gene is TRBV7-3, the J gene TRBJ2-3, with 7 nucleotides matching TRBD2. The clonotype originates from an adult with an advanced solid tumor such as melanoma, head and neck, liver or kidney cancer. The source material was CD4+ or CD8+ T cells sorted from blood, sampled in a trial of the OX40 agonist ivuxolimab. Here the CDR3 reads CASSLQAGNTDTQYF. CDR3 nucleotides: TGTGCCAGCAGCCTCCAAGCGGGAAACACAGATACGCAGTATTTT.